Listed here are 11 T cell receptor beta chains from one sample, sequenced in a study of tumor-infiltrating lymphocytes in primary liver carcinoma. Reverse transcription of about 0.5 ug total RNA with a constant-region primer produced TCR beta cDNA. Library construction for TCR beta comprised three nested multiplex PCR rounds performed with slightly modified ARM-PCR. The two initial PCR rounds, nine to eleven cycles each, used TRBV1-TRBV30 forward and C-beta reverse primers. TCRdb used MiXCR to reprocess the multiplex PCR reads, holding one entry per CDR3 protein. Among about 64,000 distinct CDR3 sequences, about 71% were seen once, and the ten largest hold around 38%. Investigators took RNA and DNA out together from 20-30 mg of unsorted bulk tissue. Source material: liver tumor tissue from sampling region 4. Subset given: tumor region T4, right-lateral pole. All receptors come from a man between 40 and 49 years old with primary liver carcinoma and hepatitis B virus infection.

This clonotype occurred a few times. The CDR3 ends on some other residue instead of the conserved phenylalanine or tryptophan, so this is likely a read error. The rearrangement links TRBV29-1 to TRBJ1-1; the D is unclear. The V end was cut by 7 bases, the J end by 0 bases, with 12 bases between. The CDR3 is 13 amino acids. In germline, CDR1 is SQVTM, CDR2 ANQGSEA. The CDR3 loop is CSAGYGLNTEAFL. CDR3 nucleotides: TGCAGCGCCGGGTACGGGCTGAACACTGAAGCTTTCTTG.

In regard to this clonotype: This CDR3 fails to terminate in the conserved phenylalanine or tryptophan, so it likely reflects a read error. The chain employs TRBV28 and TRBJ2-1, with 9 bases aligning to TRBD2. CDR3 length: 15 residues. The germline V gene encodes CDR1 MDHEN and CDR2 SYDVKM. The CDR3 spells CASSPSGGTGNGQFL. The CDR3 DNA sequence: TGTGCCAGCAGTCCCAGCGGGGGGACGGGCAATGGGCAGTTCCTC.

The rearrangement uses TRBV12-3 or TRBV12-4 and TRBJ2-3; possibly TRBD2 for D (6 bases). The CDR3 is 15 amino acids. The CDR3 bases are TGTGTCAGTAGTTCCCCGATAGCGGTAGTAGATACGCAGTATTTT. Amino acid sequence: CVSSSPIAVVDTQYF.

For this clonotype: This CDR3 is missing its conserved last phenylalanine or tryptophan, likely due to a read error. The V and J genes are TRBV5-4 and TRBJ2-7; D is possibly TRBD2 (6 bases). This CDR3 spans 14 amino acids. Germline V gene sequence: CDR1 SGHNT, CDR2 YYREEE (reference sequence). The CDR3 nucleotides are TGTGTCACCCAGGACGGGACTCTCTCCTACGAGCAGTACTTA. This codes for CVTQDGTLSYEQYL.

This clonotype showed up just once. The junction does not match germline at one end; this may be a read error. The chain uses TRBV9 and TRBJ2-7; D possibly uses TRBD1 or TRBD2 (5 bases each). Germline-derived CDR1 and CDR2 are SGDLS and YYNGEE. There are 15 residues in the CDR3. The CDR3 region has the DNA TGTGACAGCAACGCCGGACCGGGACGGGGTGACGAGCAGTACTTC. Protein sequence: CDSNAGPGRGDEQYF.

Concerning this clonotype itself: A junction boundary mismatches the germline segment, possibly from a read error. The chain couples TRBV11-2 to TRBJ2-3, with TRBD2 matching 9 bases. The CDR3 contains 18 residues. The germline gives CDR1 SGHAT, CDR2 FQNNGV. CDR3 sequence reads: CASSLEITSGTSTDTQYF. The CDR3 region has the DNA TGTGCCAGCAGCTTGGAGATCACCAGCGGGACTAGCACAGATACGCAATATTTT.

There are a few counts of this clonotype. V and J are TRBV7-2 and TRBJ2-3; the D call may be TRBD1 or TRBD2 (5 bases each). The CDR3 length is 13 residues. Per the germline V gene, CDR1 is SGHTA and CDR2 is FQGNSA. Deletions cut 5 bases from V and 7 bases from J, with 13 bases between. For the CDR3, the DNA is TGTGCCAGCAGCCGGGGACGGGCAAATACGCAGTATTTT. It codes for CASSRGRANTQYF.

The V and J genes are TRBV9 and TRBJ2-4, with 10 bases that match TRBD1. Germline CDR1 is SGDLS and CDR2 is YYNGEE. The CDR3 has 13 amino acids. J was trimmed by 7 bases and V by 4 bases; bases with no gene match: 2. CDR3 sequence (DNA): TGTGCCAGCAGCCCGGGACAGGGGAACATTCAGTACTTC. Translated, it gives CASSPGQGNIQYF.

Worth noting for this clonotype: This sequence may be a read error, since a much larger clone differs from it by one base. V is TRBV5-6 and J is TRBJ1-2; TRBD1 might be the D (6 bases). The CDR3 has 16 residues. The germline V gene has CDR1 SGHDT and CDR2 YYEEEE. The V end lost 3 bases, the J end lost 4 bases, and 19 bases lay between the germline ends. The CDR3: CASSSRDRIVGYGYTF. The CDR3 nucleotides read TGTGCCAGCAGCTCCCGCGACAGGATCGTCGGCTATGGCTACACCTTC.

In the case of this clonotype: At one end, the junction sequence differs from germline, possibly due to a read error. The V and J genes are TRBV4-1 and TRBJ2-5; D is possibly TRBD2 (5 bases). From germline, CDR1 is MGHRA and CDR2 YSYEKL. The CDR3 extends over 14 amino acids. The CDR3 DNA follows: TGTGCCAGCAGCCGAGAACCTGGAGGAGAGACCCAGTATTTC. This sequence encodes CASSREPGGETQYF.

This clonotype appeared many times. The chain uses TRBV6-6 and TRBJ1-2; maybe TRBD1 (5 bases). The CDR3 is 13 amino acids. Germline V gene data show CDR1 as MNHNY and CDR2 as SVGAGI (reference sequence). V was clipped by 6 bases and J by 3 bases, with 11 bases between them. The CDR3 coding sequence is TGTGCCAGCAGGGGCAGGGCCGACTATGGCTACACCTTC. It is translated as CASRGRADYGYTF.